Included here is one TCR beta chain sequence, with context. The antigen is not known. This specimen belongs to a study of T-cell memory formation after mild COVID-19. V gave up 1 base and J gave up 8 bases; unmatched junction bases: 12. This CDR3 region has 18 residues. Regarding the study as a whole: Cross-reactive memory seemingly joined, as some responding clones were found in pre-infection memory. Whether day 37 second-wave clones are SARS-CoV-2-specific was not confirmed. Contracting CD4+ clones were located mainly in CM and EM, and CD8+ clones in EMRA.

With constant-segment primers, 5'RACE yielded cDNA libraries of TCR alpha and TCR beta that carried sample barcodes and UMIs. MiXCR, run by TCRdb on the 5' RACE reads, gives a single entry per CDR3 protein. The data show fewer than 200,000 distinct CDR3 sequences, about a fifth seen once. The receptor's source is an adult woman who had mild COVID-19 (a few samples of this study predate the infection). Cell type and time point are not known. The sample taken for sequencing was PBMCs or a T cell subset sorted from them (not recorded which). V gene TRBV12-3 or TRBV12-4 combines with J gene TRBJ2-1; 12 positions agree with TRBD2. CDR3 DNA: TGTGCCAGCAGTTTAGGACCTCTAGCGGGAGGGCCCTCGGATGAGCAGTTCTTC. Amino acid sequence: CASSLGPLAGGPSDEQFF.